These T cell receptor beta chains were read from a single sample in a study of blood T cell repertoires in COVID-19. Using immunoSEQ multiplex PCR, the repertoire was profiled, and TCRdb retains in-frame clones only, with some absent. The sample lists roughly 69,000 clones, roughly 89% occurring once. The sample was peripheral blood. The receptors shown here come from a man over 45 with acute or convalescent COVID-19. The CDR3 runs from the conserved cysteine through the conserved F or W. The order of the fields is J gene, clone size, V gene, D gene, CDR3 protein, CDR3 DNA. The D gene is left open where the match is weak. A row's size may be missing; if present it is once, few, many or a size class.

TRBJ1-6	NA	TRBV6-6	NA	CASSYPESNSPLHF	TGTGCCAGCAGTTACCCCGAGAGTAATTCACCCCTCCACTTT
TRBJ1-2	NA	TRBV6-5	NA	CASSRLPPGGYTF	TGTGCCAGCAGCAGACTGCCTCCTGGGGGCTACACCTTC
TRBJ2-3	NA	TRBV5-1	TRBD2	CASTSGRTGGTDTQYF	TGCGCCAGCACTAGCGGGAGGACGGGGGGCACAGATACGCAGTATTTT
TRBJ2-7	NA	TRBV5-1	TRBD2	CASSLEGGRPEQYF	TGCGCCAGCAGCTTGGAGGGCGGGAGGCCCGAGCAGTACTTC
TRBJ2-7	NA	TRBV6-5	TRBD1	CASSRDRGMNEQYF	TGTGCCAGCAGCCGGGACAGGGGCATGAACGAGCAGTACTTC
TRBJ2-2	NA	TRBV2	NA	CASNAPPRGFNTGELFF	TGTGCCAGCAATGCCCCCCCCCGGGGTTTTAACACCGGGGAGCTGTTTTTT
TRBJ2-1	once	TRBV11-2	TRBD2	CASSFRLAGQQFF	TGTGCCAGCAGCTTCCGGCTAGCGGGTCAGCAGTTCTTC
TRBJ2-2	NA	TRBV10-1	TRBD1	CASSEWGQGATGELFF	TGCGCCAGCAGTGAGTGGGGACAGGGGGCGACCGGGGAGCTGTTTTTT
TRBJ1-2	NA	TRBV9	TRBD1	CASSAGQSYGYTF	TGTGCCAGCAGCGCGGGACAGAGCTATGGCTACACCTTC
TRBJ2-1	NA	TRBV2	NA	CASTERGTTYNEQFF	TGTGCCAGCACCGAAAGGGGGACCACCTACAATGAGCAGTTCTTC
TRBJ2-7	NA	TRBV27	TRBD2	CASSFSGLAVTYEQYF	TGTGCCAGCAGTTTCTCCGGACTAGCGGTAACCTACGAGCAGTACTTC
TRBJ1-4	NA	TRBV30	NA	CAGGGGPNEKLFF	TGTGCGGGAGGTGGAGGCCCGAATGAAAAACTGTTTTTT
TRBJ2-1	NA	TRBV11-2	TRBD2	CASSLGRKKAGGSYNEQFF	TGTGCCAGCAGCTTAGGTCGGAAAAAGGCGGGAGGGTCCTACAATGAGCAGTTCTTC
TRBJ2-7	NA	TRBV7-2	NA	CASSLDGGNLDEQYF	TGTGCCAGCAGCTTAGACGGCGGGAATTTGGACGAGCAGTACTTC
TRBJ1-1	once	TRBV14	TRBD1	CASSLRTGGGTEAFF	TGTGCCAGCAGCCTTCGAACAGGGGGCGGGACTGAAGCTTTCTTT
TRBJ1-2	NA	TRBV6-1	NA	CASSEVGGGGSYGYTF	TGTGCCAGCAGTGAAGTGGGCGGAGGAGGGTCCTATGGCTACACCTTC
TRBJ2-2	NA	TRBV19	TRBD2	CASSILAGVAGELFF	TGTGCCAGTAGTATACTAGCGGGAGTGGCCGGGGAGCTGTTTTTT
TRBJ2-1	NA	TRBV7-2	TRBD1	CASSLVIGTENYNEQFF	TGTGCCAGCAGCTTAGTTATAGGGACAGAAAACTACAATGAGCAGTTCTTC
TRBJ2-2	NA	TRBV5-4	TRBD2	CASSEGLAGAGELFF	TGTGCCAGCAGTGAGGGACTAGCGGGGGCCGGGGAGCTGTTTTTT
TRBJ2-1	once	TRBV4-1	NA	CASSHAPGLSTYNEQFF	TGCGCCAGCAGCCACGCCCCGGGACTCTCAACCTACAATGAGCAGTTCTTC
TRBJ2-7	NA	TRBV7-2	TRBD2	CASSASGTSYEQYF	TGTGCCAGCAGCGCTAGCGGGACCTCCTACGAGCAGTACTTC
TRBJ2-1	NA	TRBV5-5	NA	CASSFPTPRGYNEQFF	TGTGCCAGCAGCTTCCCGACTCCCCGGGGCTACAATGAGCAGTTCTTC
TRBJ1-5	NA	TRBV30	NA	CAWSGTPSNQPQHF	TGTGCCTGGAGTGGGACACCGAGCAATCAGCCCCAGCATTTT
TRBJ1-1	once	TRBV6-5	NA	CASSYSSGANTEAFF	TGTGCCAGCAGTTACTCGTCAGGGGCAAACACTGAAGCTTTCTTT
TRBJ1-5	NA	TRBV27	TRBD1	CASTSSGGPNQPQHF	TGTGCCAGCACCTCGTCAGGGGGACCTAATCAGCCCCAGCATTTT
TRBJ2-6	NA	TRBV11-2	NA	CASSLYSLSGANVLTF	TGTGCCAGCAGCTTGTACAGCCTCTCCGGGGCCAACGTCCTGACTTTC
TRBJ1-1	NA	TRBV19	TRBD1	CASSIGQGIEAFF	TGTGCCAGTAGTATTGGACAGGGGATTGAAGCTTTCTTT